The 30 T cell receptor beta chains below were found in one sample sequenced in a study of cytomegalovirus exposure and HLA in healthy donors. The primer mix had 60 Vbeta and 13 Jbeta primers. Generated by immunoSEQ multiplex PCR, the TCRdb table keeps only in-frame clones and is missing some. The table has some 140,000 clones, about three quarters seen once. Sequencing was performed on PBMCs. These TCRs come from a male donor in good health and CMV-seropositive.

The chain carries TRBV27 and TRBJ2-7; 10 nucleotides line up with TRBD2. With V trimmed by 2 bases and J by 8 bases, 12 bases remained unmatched. Germline V gene lookup returns CDR1 MNHEY and CDR2 SMNVEV (reference sequence). The CDR3 consists of 16 residues. The CDR3 nucleotides are TGTGCCAGCAGTTTAAACAGCGGGGGGGACCTACGAAAGCAGTACTTC. Translating gives CASSLNSGGDLRKQYF.

The rearrangement uses TRBV27 and TRBJ1-6, with D possibly matching TRBD1 (5 bases). The CDR3 length is 18 residues. In germline, CDR1 is MNHEY, CDR2 SMNVEV (reference sequence). The V end lost 3 bases, the J end lost 6 bases, and 21 bases lay between the germline ends. The CDR3 DNA sequence: TGTGCCAGCAGTTTTCTCGGGGGACCATACCCCCTTAATTCACCCCTCCACTTT. The encoded protein is CASSFLGGPYPLNSPLHF.

V gene TRBV6-6 combines with J gene TRBJ2-2; TRBD2 is a possible D gene (5 bases). This CDR3 is built from 15 residues. The germline V gene has CDR1 MNHNY and CDR2 SVGAGI (reference sequence). Trimming left V 0 bases short and J 4 bases short, with 9 bases between. CDR3 amino acids: CASSYSRVSTGELFF. The DNA of the CDR3 is TGTGCCAGCAGTTACTCGAGGGTCAGCACCGGGGAGCTGTTTTTT.

The J gene is TRBJ2-3, the V gene TRBV7-9; a possible D gene is TRBD1 (6 bases). Trimming took off 7 bases at V and 5 bases at J, with 19 bases between the two ends. This CDR3 contains 15 residues. Germline V gene sequence: CDR1 SEHNR, CDR2 FQNEAQ (reference sequence). CDR3 protein: CASTRQDLNGDTQYF. CDR3 DNA: TGTGCCAGCACCCGACAGGACTTGAACGGAGATACGCAGTATTTT.

This clone was seen just once. This chain connects TRBV28 to TRBJ2-7; D call uncertain. CDR3 length: 15 residues. CDR1 is MDHEN and CDR2 is SYDVKM in the germline V gene. V lost 2 bases and J 0 bases, leaving 11 bases between the germline ends. CDR3 DNA sequence: TGTGCCAGCAGTTTACCCCCCCCAGGCTCCTACGAGCAGTACTTC. Amino acid sequence: CASSLPPPGSYEQYF.

The chain recombines TRBV7-2 with TRBJ2-3, with D tentatively TRBD2 (7 bases). Trimming left V 2 bases short and J 4 bases short, with 13 bases between. CDR3 length equals 15 residues. CDR1 SGHTA and CDR2 FQGNSA come from the germline V gene. Here the CDR3 reads CASSLLGGGPDTQYF. DNA for the CDR3: TGTGCCAGCAGCTTATTGGGGGGGGGCCCAGATACGCAGTATTTT.

The chain carries TRBV7-3 and TRBJ2-7, with 9 bases matching TRBD1. CDR1 and CDR2 from the germline V gene are SGHTA and FQGTGA. V gave up 4 bases and J gave up 5 bases; unmatched junction bases: 6. The CDR3 length is 14 residues. The CDR3 coding sequence is TGTGCCAGCAGCTCACCGGGACAGGGTCACGAGCAGTACTTC. It encodes CASSSPGQGHEQYF.

The chain combines TRBV11-2 with TRBJ1-5, with 7 bases matching TRBD1. Trimming at V came to 3 bases and at J to 2 bases, leaving 1 base not matched to a gene. Germline V gene data show CDR1 as SGHAT and CDR2 as FQNNGV. The CDR3 totals 14 residues. CDR3 nucleotide sequence: TGTGCCAGCAGCTTCGGACAGGGCAATCAGCCCCAGCATTTT. Translated: CASSFGQGNQPQHF.

In its sample, this clone was seen many times. The chain uses TRBV5-1 and TRBJ2-5; TRBD1 might be the D (6 bases). CDR1 is SGHRS, CDR2 YFSETQ, per germline. Trimming shortened V by 4 bases and J by 5 bases, and 18 bases separated the two germline ends. The length of the CDR3 is 15 residues. CDR3 in amino acids: CASSLGVHTGETQYF. Written as DNA, the CDR3 is TGCGCCAGCAGCCTGGGGGTCCATACAGGGGAGACCCAGTACTTC.

The chain recombines TRBV19 with TRBJ2-2; D is ambiguous. Germline CDR1 reads LNHDA; CDR2 reads SQIVND (reference sequence). With 8 bases removed from V and 6 bases from J, the gap between germline ends came to 10 bases. The CDR3 contains 12 residues. In nucleotides, the CDR3 is TGTGCCAGTTTCTCGGTGTCCGGGGAGCTGTTTTTT. It codes for CASFSVSGELFF.

The chain uses TRBV9 and TRBJ2-1, with a tentative D call TRBD2 (5 bases). Trimming took off 0 bases at V and 8 bases at J, with 21 bases between the two ends. This CDR3 comprises 17 residues. Germline V lookup: CDR1 SGDLS, CDR2 YYNGEE. The DNA for the CDR3 is TGTGCCAGCAGCGTAGCTGGATCCAGCGGCCTAAATTATGAGCAGTTCTTC. It specifies CASSVAGSSGLNYEQFF. The full variable domain, rest sourced from reference TRBV9 and TRBJ2-1, is DSGVTQTPKHLITATGQRVTLRCSPRSGDLSVYWYQQSLDQGLQFLIQYYNGEERAKGNILERFSAQQFPDLHSELNLSSLELGDSALYFCASSVAGSSGLNYEQFFGPGTRLTVL.

This clone qualifies as medium-sized (0.01 to 0.1%). The chain is built from TRBV30 and TRBJ2-1; D perhaps matches TRBD1 (5 bases). V was cut by 4 bases and J by 2 bases, with 9 bases left in between. Looked up from germline, CDR1 is GTSNPN and CDR2 is SVGIG (reference sequence). The CDR3 is 13 residues long. This CDR3 is CAWNRLTYNEQFF. CDR3 nucleotides: TGTGCCTGGAACAGGTTAACCTACAATGAGCAGTTCTTC.

The CDR3 DNA reads TGTGCCATCAGTGATTACCAGGGAGGAGCTTTCTTT. Translating it yields CAISDYQGGAFF. The V call is TRBV10-3, the J call TRBJ1-1, with D tentatively TRBD1 (5 bases). CDR1 is ENHRY and CDR2 is SYGVKD in the germline V gene. Trimming took off 3 bases at V and 10 bases at J, with 12 bases between the two ends. The CDR3 length is 12 residues.

The chain carries TRBV2 and TRBJ2-7; 10 nucleotides line up with TRBD2. The CDR3 extends over 16 amino acids. Germline CDR1 is SNHLY and CDR2 is FYNNEI. Germline trimming cut 6 bases from V and 2 bases from J; bases unmatched to any gene: 10. The CDR3 protein is CASSTTPSGGPYEQYF. CDR3 DNA: TGTGCCAGCAGCACGACCCCTAGCGGGGGCCCCTACGAGCAGTACTTC.

V and J are TRBV9 and TRBJ2-7, with 8 positions matching TRBD1. Germline assignment: CDR1 SGDLS and CDR2 YYNGEE. The trim removed 3 bases at V and 3 bases at J, leaving 11 bases unmatched. The CDR3 loop spans 16 amino acids. Here the CDR3 reads CASSEGGGTGGYEQYF. The CDR3 region has the DNA TGTGCCAGCAGCGAGGGGGGCGGGACAGGAGGCTACGAGCAGTACTTC.

A remark on this clone: At one end, the junction sequence differs from germline, possibly due to a read error. This chain joins TRBV6-5 and TRBJ2-3, with 7 bases aligning to TRBD2. The CDR3 runs 15 residues. CDR1 and CDR2 from the germline V gene are MNHEY and SVGAGI. CDR3 region: CAGSMGGSSTDTQYF. CDR3 DNA sequence: TGTGCCGGCAGCATGGGGGGGTCTAGCACAGATACGCAGTATTTT.

This chain connects TRBV7-9 to TRBJ1-4, with D maybe TRBD1 (6 bases). The CDR3 covers 15 residues. CDR1 is SEHNR and CDR2 is FQNEAQ in the germline V gene (reference sequence). V shed 4 bases and J shed 4 bases, with 13 bases lying between them. CDR3 sequence reads: CASSSEQGLNEKLFF. The CDR3, as DNA: TGTGCCAGCAGCTCTGAACAGGGCCTTAATGAAAAACTGTTTTTT.

The CDR3 here is CATSRDLVGLAGAQETQYF. The CDR3 DNA sequence: TGTGCCACCAGCAGAGATTTAGTGGGACTAGCGGGGGCCCAAGAGACCCAGTACTTC. The rearrangement links TRBV15 to TRBJ2-5; 14 bases agree with TRBD2. J lost 1 base, V lost 0 bases, and 7 bases had no gene match. This CDR3 comprises 19 residues. Germline values: CDR1 LNHNV, CDR2 YYDKDF (reference sequence).

The gene calls are TRBV7-9 and TRBJ2-3; TRBD1 agrees at 10 bases. Germline V gives CDR1 SEHNR, CDR2 FQNEAQ (reference sequence). The CDR3 runs to 17 residues. J was trimmed by 7 bases and V by 4 bases; bases with no gene match: 14. DNA of the CDR3: TGTGCCAGCAGCTCCGGGGGACAGGGGCCCCTAGCCAATACGCAGTATTTT. It encodes CASSSGGQGPLANTQYF.

In its sample, this clone was seen once. J is TRBJ2-2 and V is TRBV5-1; the D gene is possibly TRBD1 (5 bases). The germline V gene has CDR1 SGHRS and CDR2 YFSETQ. The CDR3 contains 14 residues. Trimming took 3 bases from V and 3 from J, leaving 9 bases between them. In nucleotides, the CDR3 is TGCGCCAGCAGCTCGGGCAGGGACACCGGGGAGCTGTTTTTT. It specifies CASSSGRDTGELFF.

The table lists this clone with a few counts. J is TRBJ2-7 and V is TRBV7-9; weak D call: TRBD2 (6 bases). This CDR3 has 15 residues. Trimming left V 5 bases short and J 2 bases short, with 16 bases between. Looked up from germline, CDR1 is SEHNR and CDR2 is FQNEAQ (reference sequence). CDR3 sequence: CASSRGRGTPYEQYF. CDR3 DNA sequence: TGTGCCAGCAGCAGGGGCCGGGGGACCCCCTACGAGCAGTACTTC.

V gene TRBV5-6 combines with J gene TRBJ2-5, with TRBD2 identical over 8 bases. Unmatched junction bases numbered 8, after V lost 0 bases and J lost 1 base. Germline V CDR1 and CDR2: SGHDT, YYEEEE. This CDR3 comprises 17 residues. CDR3 DNA sequence: TGTGCCAGCAGCTTGGCTGCGGGGGGCGTCCTCCAAGAGACCCAGTACTTC. Encoded protein: CASSLAAGGVLQETQYF.

With regard to this clone: Relative to the germline gene, one junction end is altered; a read error may explain this. J is TRBJ1-2 and V is TRBV7-9; 8 nucleotides align to TRBD1. The CDR3 loop spans 15 amino acids. Germline V CDR1 and CDR2: SEHNR, FQNEAQ (reference sequence). CDR3 in amino acids: CASSLTKTGARGYPF. CDR3 sequence (DNA): TGTGCCAGCAGCTTGACAAAGACAGGGGCGAGAGGCTACCCCTTC.

The chain uses TRBV6-1 and TRBJ2-1; maybe TRBD1 (5 bases). The CDR3 is made up of 14 amino acids. The germline CDR1 and CDR2 sequences are MNHNS and SASEGT. Trimming took 4 bases from V and 7 from J, leaving 14 bases between them. The CDR3 reads CASSGDSYLNEQFF. CDR3 nucleotide sequence: TGTGCCAGCAGTGGAGACAGTTACCTAAATGAGCAGTTCTTC.

The chain joins TRBV28 to TRBJ1-1, with D perhaps matching TRBD1 (6 bases). V dropped 6 bases and J dropped 3 bases, with 14 bases sitting between them. The germline gives CDR1 MDHEN, CDR2 SYDVKM. The CDR3 spans 14 residues. The CDR3: CASSYGGLDTEAFF. The CDR3 region has the DNA TGTGCCAGCAGCTACGGGGGGCTAGACACTGAAGCTTTCTTT.

The chain couples TRBV4-1 to TRBJ2-5, with 8 bases identical to TRBD1. Germline V gives CDR1 MGHRA, CDR2 YSYEKL. The CDR3 runs 16 residues. Trimming at V came to 2 bases and at J to 2 bases, leaving 7 bases not matched to a gene. CDR3 sequence reads: CASSQQGALGQETQYF. Here the CDR3 DNA reads TGCGCCAGCAGCCAACAGGGGGCGCTTGGGCAAGAGACCCAGTACTTC.

Comment on this clone: Other DNA sequences from this sample encode an identical CDR3 as well. The chain employs TRBV27 and TRBJ1-2; D remains ambiguous. The CDR3 has 13 residues. Trimming cost V 2 bases and J 1 base, with 5 bases left between them. Germline V lookup: CDR1 MNHEY, CDR2 SMNVEV (reference sequence). CDR3 in amino acids: CASSLTVNYGYTF. The CDR3 nucleotides are TGTGCCAGCAGTTTAACAGTTAACTATGGCTACACCTTC.

The chain recombines TRBV14 with TRBJ2-2, with 8 nucleotides matching TRBD2. With V trimmed by 0 bases and J by 6 bases, 9 bases remained unmatched. CDR3 length: 17 amino acids. CDR1 and CDR2 (germline): SGHDN, FVKESK. As DNA, the CDR3 is TGTGCCAGCAGCCAAGACCGGACTAGCTTTGTGTCCGGGGAGCTGTTTTTT. This sequence encodes CASSQDRTSFVSGELFF.

In its sample, this clone was seen a few times. This chain links TRBV25-1 with TRBJ1-1; no clear D gene. The CDR3 contains 12 residues. Trimming cost V 6 bases and J 6 bases, with 11 bases left between them. The germline CDR1 and CDR2 sequences are MGHDK and SYGVNS. Here the CDR3 DNA reads TGTGCCAGCAGGCTCGGTGAGGCTGAAGCTTTCTTT. This gives the protein CASRLGEAEAFF. The full variable domain, completed using reference TRBV25-1 and TRBJ1-1, is EADIYQTPRYLVIGTGKKITLECSQTMGHDKMYWYQQDPGMELHLIHYSYGVNSTEKGDLSSESTVSRIRTEHFPLTLESARPSHTSQYLCASRLGEAEAFFGQGTRLTVV.

The chain recombines TRBV19 with TRBJ2-1, with 9 bases aligning to TRBD2. The CDR3 extends over 16 amino acids. CDR1 LNHDA and CDR2 SQIVND come from the germline V gene (reference sequence). The V gene end was trimmed by 4 bases and the J gene end by 3 bases; junction bases not matched to a gene: 7. CDR3 DNA: TGTGCCAGTAGTAAGGGCCTAGCGGGATACTACAATGAGCAGTTCTTC. It translates to CASSKGLAGYYNEQFF.